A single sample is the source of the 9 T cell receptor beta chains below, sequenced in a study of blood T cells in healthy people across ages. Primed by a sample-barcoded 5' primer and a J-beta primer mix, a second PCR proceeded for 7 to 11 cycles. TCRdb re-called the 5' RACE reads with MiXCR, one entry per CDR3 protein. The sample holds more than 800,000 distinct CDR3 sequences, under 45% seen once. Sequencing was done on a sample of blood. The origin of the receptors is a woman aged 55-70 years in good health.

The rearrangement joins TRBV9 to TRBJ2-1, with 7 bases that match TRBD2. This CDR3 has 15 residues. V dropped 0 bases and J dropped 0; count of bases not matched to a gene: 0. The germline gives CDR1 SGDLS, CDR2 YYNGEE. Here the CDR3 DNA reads TGTGCCAGCAGCGTAGTAGCGGGCTCCTACAATGAGCAGTTCTTC. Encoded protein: CASSVVAGSYNEQFF.

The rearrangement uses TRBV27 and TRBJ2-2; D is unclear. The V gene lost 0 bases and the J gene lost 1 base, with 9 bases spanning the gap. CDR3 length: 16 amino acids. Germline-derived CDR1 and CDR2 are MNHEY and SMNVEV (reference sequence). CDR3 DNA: TGTGCCAGCAGTTTATCGTGGGCACAGAACACCGGGGAGCTGTTTTTT. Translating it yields CASSLSWAQNTGELFF.

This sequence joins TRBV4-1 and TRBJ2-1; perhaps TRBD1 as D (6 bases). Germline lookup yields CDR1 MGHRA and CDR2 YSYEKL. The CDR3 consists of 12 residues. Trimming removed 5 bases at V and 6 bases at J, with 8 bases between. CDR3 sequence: CASSKQGNEQFF. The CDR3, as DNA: TGCGCCAGCAGCAAACAGGGCAATGAGCAGTTCTTC.

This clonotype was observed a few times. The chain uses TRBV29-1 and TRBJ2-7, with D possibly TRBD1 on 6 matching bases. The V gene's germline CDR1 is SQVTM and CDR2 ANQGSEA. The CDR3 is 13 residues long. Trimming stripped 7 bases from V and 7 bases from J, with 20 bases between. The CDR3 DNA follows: TGCAGCGCCACAGGGCCCTTGGGGAATGAGCAGTACTTC. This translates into CSATGPLGNEQYF.

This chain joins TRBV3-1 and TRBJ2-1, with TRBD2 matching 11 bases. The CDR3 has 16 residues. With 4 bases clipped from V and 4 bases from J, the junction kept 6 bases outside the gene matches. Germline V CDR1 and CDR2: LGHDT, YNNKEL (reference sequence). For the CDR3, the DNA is TGTGCCAGCAGCCCTCATAGCGGGAGGGATTACAATGAGCAGTTCTTC. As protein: CASSPHSGRDYNEQFF.

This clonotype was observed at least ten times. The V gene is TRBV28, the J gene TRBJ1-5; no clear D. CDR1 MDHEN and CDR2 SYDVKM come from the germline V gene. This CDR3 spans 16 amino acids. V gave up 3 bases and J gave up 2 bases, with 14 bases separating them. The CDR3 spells CASSFRTPRGNQPQHF. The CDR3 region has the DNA TGTGCCAGCAGTTTCCGTACTCCGAGGGGCAATCAGCCCCAGCATTTT.

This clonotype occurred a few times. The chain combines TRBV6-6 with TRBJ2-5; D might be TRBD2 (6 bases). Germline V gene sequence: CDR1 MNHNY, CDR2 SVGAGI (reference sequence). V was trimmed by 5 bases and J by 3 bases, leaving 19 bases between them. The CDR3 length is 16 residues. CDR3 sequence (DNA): TGTGCCAGCAGTACCTCGGGACGAGCGGGTAAAGAGACCCAGTACTTC. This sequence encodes CASSTSGRAGKETQYF.

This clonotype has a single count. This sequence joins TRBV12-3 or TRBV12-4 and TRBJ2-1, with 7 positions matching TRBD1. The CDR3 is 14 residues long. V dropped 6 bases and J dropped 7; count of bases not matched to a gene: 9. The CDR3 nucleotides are TGTGCCAGCAGGTCGAGGGGGCTAGGTAATGAGCAGTTCTTC. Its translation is CASRSRGLGNEQFF.

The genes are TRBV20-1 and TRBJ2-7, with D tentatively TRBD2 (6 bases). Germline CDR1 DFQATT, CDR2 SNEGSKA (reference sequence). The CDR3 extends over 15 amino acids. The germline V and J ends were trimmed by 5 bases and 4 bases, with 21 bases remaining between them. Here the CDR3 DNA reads TGCAGTGCTGAAAAACTAGCCTCCAGCCTTTACGAGCAGTACTTC. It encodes CSAEKLASSLYEQYF.